The clone carrying this T cell receptor (beta chain) was counted only a few times. Its antigen is not identified. Losses at the gene ends were 1 base for V and 7 bases for J; bases not matched to a gene: 4. CDR1 is SEHNR and CDR2 is FQNEAQ in the germline V gene (reference sequence). The CDR3 runs to 14 residues. This record belongs to a study of T cell repertoires in cytomegalovirus infection. Looking at the study overall: Indicated by public TCR beta signatures were CMV infection and matching HLA type. Study results and caveats: Summed frequency of public TCR beta families distinguished CMV carriers with the relevant HLA. It was HLA-C-restricted CMV-specific TCR beta clonotypes that dominated the response ex vivo.

In TCRdb, the reads were re-called with MiXCR into one record per CDR3 protein. The table shows 150,000 to 200,000 distinct CDR3 sequences, with approximately 18% occurring only once. This sequence was found in a human donor in good health (CMV status not recorded). Some clones in this sample may be carry-over from other donors' samples. Material for sequencing was CD8+ T cells from PBMCs. The V gene is TRBV7-9, the J gene TRBJ2-4; 7 positions agree with TRBD1. CDR3 amino acids: CASSLDDRVNIQYF. The CDR3 region has the DNA TGTGCCAGCAGCTTAGACGACAGGGTGAACATTCAGTACTTC.